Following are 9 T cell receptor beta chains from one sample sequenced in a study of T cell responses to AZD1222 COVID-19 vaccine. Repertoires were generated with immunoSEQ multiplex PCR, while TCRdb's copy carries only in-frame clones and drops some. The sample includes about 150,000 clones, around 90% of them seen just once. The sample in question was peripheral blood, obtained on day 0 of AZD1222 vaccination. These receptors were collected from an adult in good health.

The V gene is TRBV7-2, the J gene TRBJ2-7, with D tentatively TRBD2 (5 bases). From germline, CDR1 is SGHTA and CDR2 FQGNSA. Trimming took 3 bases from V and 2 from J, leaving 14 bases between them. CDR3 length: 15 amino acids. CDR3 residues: CASSFESGHPYEQYF. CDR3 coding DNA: TGTGCCAGCAGCTTCGAGAGCGGCCACCCCTACGAGCAGTACTTC.

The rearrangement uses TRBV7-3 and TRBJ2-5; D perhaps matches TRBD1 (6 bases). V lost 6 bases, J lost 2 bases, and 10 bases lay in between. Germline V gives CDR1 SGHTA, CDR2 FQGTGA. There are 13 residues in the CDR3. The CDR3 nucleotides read TGTGCCAGCAGTCCAGGGACACAAGAGACCCAGTACTTC. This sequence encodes CASSPGTQETQYF.

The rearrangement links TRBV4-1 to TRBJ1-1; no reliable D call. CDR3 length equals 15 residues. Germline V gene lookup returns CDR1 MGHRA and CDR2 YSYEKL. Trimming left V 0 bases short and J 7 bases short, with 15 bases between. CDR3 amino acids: CASSQEGTRTSEAFF. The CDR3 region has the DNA TGCGCCAGCAGCCAAGAAGGAACGAGAACAAGTGAAGCTTTCTTT.

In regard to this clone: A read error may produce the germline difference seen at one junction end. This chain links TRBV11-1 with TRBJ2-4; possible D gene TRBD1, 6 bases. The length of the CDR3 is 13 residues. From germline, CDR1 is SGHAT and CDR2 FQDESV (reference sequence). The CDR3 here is CASSRTAINIQYF. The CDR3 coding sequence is TGTGCCAGCAGCCGGACAGCCATAAACATTCAGTACTTC.

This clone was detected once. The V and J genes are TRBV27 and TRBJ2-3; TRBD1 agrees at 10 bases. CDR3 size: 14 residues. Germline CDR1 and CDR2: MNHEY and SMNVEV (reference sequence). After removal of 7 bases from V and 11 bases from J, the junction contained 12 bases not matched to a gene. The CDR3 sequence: CASNQLTGGGGQYF. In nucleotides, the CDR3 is TGTGCCAGCAACCAACTGACAGGGGGCGGGGGGCAGTATTTT.

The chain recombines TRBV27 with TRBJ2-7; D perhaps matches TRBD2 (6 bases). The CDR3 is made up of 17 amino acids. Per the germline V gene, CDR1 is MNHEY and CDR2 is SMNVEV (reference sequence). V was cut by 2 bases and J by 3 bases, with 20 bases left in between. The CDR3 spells CASSLPPSGREHYEQYF. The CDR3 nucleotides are TGTGCCAGCAGTTTACCCCCCAGTGGCCGGGAGCACTACGAGCAGTACTTC.

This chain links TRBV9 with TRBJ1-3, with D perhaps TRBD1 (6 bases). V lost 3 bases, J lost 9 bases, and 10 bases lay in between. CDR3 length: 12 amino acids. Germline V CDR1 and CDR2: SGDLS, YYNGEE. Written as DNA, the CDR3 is TGTGCCAGCAGCGCAGGGGTCGGCACCATATATTTT. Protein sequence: CASSAGVGTIYF.

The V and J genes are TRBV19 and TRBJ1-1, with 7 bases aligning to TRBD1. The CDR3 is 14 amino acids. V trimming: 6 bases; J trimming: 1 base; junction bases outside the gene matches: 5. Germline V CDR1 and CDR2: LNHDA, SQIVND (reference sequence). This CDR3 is CASRTGNWNTEAFF. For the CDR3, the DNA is TGTGCCAGTAGGACAGGGAATTGGAACACTGAAGCTTTCTTT.

CDR3 in DNA: TGTGCCAGCAGTACCGGCGGAGAGACCCAGTACTTC. Its protein product is CASSTGGETQYF. The chain links TRBV28 to TRBJ2-5, with D unresolved. Trimming removed 5 bases from V and 4 bases from J, with 8 bases in between. The CDR3 loop spans 12 amino acids. Germline V CDR1 and CDR2: MDHEN, SYDVKM.